This passage covers 3 T cell receptor beta chains from one sample sequenced in a study of blood T cells in healthy people across ages. The second PCR ran about 6 to 11 cycles with a sample-barcoded 5' primer and J-beta primers. MiXCR, run by TCRdb on the 5' RACE reads, gives a single entry per CDR3 protein. Of under 800,000 distinct CDR3 sequences listed, roughly 41% are singletons. The sample comprised blood. The origin of the receptors is an older woman in good health.

Notes on this clonotype: This sequence may be a read error, since a much larger clone differs from it by one base. This rearrangement joins TRBV29-1 to TRBJ2-3, with no clear D. CDR1 and CDR2 from the germline V gene are SQVTM and ANQGSEA. The germline V and J ends were trimmed by 4 bases and 6 bases, with 5 bases remaining between them. This CDR3 is built from 10 residues. The chain's CDR3 is CSVVRDTQYF. CDR3 nucleotides: TGCAGCGTTGTTCGGGATACGCAGTATTTT.

Note on this clonotype: A much larger clone differs by one base, so this may be a read error. The rearrangement joins TRBV24-1 to TRBJ2-1, with 11 bases identical to TRBD2. The V gene end was trimmed by 4 bases and the J gene end by 4 bases; junction bases not matched to a gene: 11. The CDR3 totals 18 residues. The germline CDR1 and CDR2 sequences are KGHDR and SFDVKD. This chain's CDR3 is CATSDARTSGSSYNEQFF. The CDR3 bases are TGTGCCACCAGTGACGCCAGGACTAGCGGGTCTTCGTACAATGAGCAGTTCTTC.

Ten or more counts support this clonotype. The chain uses TRBV29-1 and TRBJ2-5; 7 bases are shared with TRBD2. Germline V lookup: CDR1 SQVTM, CDR2 ANQGSEA. Trimming took 7 bases from V and 11 from J; bases not matched to a gene: 16. This CDR3 is 13 amino acids long. This CDR3 is CSGTGGSVSEQYF. The CDR3 region has the DNA TGCAGCGGCACCGGGGGGAGCGTGAGTGAGCAGTACTTC.